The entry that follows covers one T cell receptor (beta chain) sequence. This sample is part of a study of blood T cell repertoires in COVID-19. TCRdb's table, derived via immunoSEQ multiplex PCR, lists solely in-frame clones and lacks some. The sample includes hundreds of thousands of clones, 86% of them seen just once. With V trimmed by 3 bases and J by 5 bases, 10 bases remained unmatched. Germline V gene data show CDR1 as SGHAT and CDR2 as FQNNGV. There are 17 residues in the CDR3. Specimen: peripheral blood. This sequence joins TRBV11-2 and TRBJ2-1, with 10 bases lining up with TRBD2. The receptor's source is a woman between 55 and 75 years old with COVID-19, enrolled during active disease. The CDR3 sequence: CASSLWYLAGVDNEQFF. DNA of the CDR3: TGTGCCAGCAGCTTGTGGTATCTAGCGGGGGTCGACAATGAGCAGTTCTTC.